Sequencing of this T cell receptor (beta chain) was carried out in a study of T-cell reconstitution after alpha-beta-depleted transplantation in children. Study observations and caveats: In patients about two months after transplant, alpha-beta T cells reportedly arose from several hundred expanded graft clones. Some patients' high day-60 TCRbeta diversity was attributed to recipient cells surviving conditioning. Newly generated T cells supplied most T-cell counts and diversity one year post-transplant.

A library of TCRbeta sequences, prepared with unique molecular identifiers, was generated. TCRdb called the PCR reads again in MiXCR, with one record for every CDR3 protein. The sample includes about 980,000 distinct CDR3 sequences, about 29% seen only once; the top ten take approximately 30%. As for this clonotype: Its antigen is unknown.

CDR1 PRHDT and CDR2 FYEKMQ come from the germline V gene (reference sequence). This CDR3 is built from 13 residues. The ends lost 3 bases at V and 8 bases at J; junction bases unmatched: 7. The TCR sequence derives from a boy under two years old who had a stem cell transplant for SCID, so the T cells may come from the graft donor. The V gene is TRBV13, the J gene TRBJ2-7; TRBD1 matches 7 bases. The source material was PBMCs, mostly from graft donor cells, sampled 360 days after TCRalphabeta/CD19-depleted stem cell transplant. The CDR3 loop is CASSFSSRGQQYF. The CDR3 DNA is TGTGCCAGCAGCTTTTCAAGTAGGGGGCAGCAGTACTTC.